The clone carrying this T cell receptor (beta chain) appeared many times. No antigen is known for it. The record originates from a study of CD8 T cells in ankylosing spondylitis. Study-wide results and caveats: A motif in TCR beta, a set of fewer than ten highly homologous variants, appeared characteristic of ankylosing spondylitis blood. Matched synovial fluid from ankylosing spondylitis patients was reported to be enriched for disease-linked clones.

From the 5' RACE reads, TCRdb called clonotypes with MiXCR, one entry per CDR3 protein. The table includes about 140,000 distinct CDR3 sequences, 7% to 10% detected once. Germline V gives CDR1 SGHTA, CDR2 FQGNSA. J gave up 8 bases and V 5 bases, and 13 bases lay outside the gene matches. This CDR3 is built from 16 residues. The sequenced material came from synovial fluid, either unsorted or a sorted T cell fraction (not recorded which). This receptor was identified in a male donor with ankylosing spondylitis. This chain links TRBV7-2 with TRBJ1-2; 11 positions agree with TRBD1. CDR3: CASSLQGDRGRWGYTF. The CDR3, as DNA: TGTGCCAGCAGCCTACAGGGGGACAGGGGGAGATGGGGCTACACCTTC.